Sequencing of this T cell receptor beta chain was carried out in a study of T cell repertoires in MIS-A myocarditis. Clones were sequenced by immunoSEQ multiplex PCR, and TCRdb holds only the in-frame ones, with some missing. Found here are roughly 14,000 clones, around 74% of them singletons; the top ten hold around 59%. The sequencing input was left ventricle heart tissue obtained at autopsy. The TCR originated in a man aged 18 to 29 with fulminant myocarditis from multisystem inflammatory syndrome in adults (MIS-A) after COVID-19.

The CDR3 sequence: CATMTGGDYEQYF. DNA of the CDR3: TGTGCCACCATGACAGGGGGAGACTACGAGCAGTACTTC. This sequence joins TRBV28 and TRBJ2-7, with 9 bases fitting TRBD1. J gave up 3 bases and V 10 bases, and 7 bases lay outside the gene matches. Germline V gives CDR1 MDHEN, CDR2 SYDVKM. The CDR3 totals 13 residues.